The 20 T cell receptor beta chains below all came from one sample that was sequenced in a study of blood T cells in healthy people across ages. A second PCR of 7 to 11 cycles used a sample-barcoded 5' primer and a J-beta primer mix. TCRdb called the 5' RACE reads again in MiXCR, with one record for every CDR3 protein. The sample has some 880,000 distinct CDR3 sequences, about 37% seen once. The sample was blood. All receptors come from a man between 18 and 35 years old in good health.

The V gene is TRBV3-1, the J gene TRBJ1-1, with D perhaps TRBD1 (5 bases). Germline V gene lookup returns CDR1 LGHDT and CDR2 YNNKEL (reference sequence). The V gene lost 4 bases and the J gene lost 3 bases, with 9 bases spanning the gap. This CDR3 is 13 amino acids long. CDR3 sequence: CASSPWGDTEAFF. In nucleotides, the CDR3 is TGTGCCAGCAGCCCTTGGGGGGACACTGAAGCTTTCTTT.

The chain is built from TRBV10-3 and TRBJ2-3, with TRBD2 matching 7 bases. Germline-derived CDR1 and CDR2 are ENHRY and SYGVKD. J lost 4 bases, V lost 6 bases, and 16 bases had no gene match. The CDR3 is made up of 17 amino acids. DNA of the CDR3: TGTGCCATCAGGGGGGGGGATGGCGGTGGAGGGCCAGATACGCAGTATTTT. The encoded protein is CAIRGGDGGGGPDTQYF.

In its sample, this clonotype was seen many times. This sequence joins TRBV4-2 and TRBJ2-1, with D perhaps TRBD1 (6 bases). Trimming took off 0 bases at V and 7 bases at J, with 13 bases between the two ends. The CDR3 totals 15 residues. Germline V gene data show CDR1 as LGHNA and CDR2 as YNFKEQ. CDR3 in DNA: TGTGCCAGCAGCCAAGATTGGGCAGGGGAGAATGAGCAGTTCTTC. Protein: CASSQDWAGENEQFF.

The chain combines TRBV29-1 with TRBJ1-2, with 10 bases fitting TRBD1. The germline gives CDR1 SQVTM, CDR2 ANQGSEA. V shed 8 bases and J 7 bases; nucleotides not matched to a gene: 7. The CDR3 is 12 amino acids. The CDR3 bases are TGCAGCATAGGGGACAGGGGTTCTGGCTACACCTTC. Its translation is CSIGDRGSGYTF.

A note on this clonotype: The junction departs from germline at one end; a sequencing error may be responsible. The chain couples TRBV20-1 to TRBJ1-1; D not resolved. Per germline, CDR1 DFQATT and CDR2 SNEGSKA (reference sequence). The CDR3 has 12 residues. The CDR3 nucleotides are TGCAGTGCTAGAAGTGGGAACACTGAAACTTTCTTT. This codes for CSARSGNTETFF.

This CDR3 is CAIWWTEYQETQFF. CDR3 in DNA: TGTGCCATCTGGTGGACAGAGTACCAAGAGACCCAGTTCTTC. The chain couples TRBV10-3 to TRBJ2-5; D may be TRBD1 (6 bases). The DNA end is more similar to TRBJ2-1, so the J call may be wrong. The CDR3 length is 14 residues. Germline V gene lookup returns CDR1 ENHRY and CDR2 SYGVKD.

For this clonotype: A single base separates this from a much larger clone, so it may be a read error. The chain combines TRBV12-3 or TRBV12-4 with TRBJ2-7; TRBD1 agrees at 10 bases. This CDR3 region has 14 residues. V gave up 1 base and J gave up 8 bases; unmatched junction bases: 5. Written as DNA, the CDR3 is TGTGCCAGCAGTTTAGGGAGGACAGGGGGACAGCAGTACTTC. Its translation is CASSLGRTGGQQYF.

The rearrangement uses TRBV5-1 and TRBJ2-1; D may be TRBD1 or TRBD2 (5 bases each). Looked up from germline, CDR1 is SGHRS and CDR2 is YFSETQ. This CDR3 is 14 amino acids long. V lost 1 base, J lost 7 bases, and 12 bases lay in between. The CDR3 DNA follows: TGCGCCAGCAGCTTGAGGCTGGGGGATAATGAGCAGTTCTTC. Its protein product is CASSLRLGDNEQFF. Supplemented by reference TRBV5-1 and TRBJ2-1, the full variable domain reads KAGVTQTPRYLIKTRGQQVTLSCSPISGHRSVSWYQQTPGQGLQFLFEYFSETQRNKGNFPGRFSGRQFSNSRSEMNVSTLELGDSALYLCASSLRLGDNEQFFGPGTRLTVL.

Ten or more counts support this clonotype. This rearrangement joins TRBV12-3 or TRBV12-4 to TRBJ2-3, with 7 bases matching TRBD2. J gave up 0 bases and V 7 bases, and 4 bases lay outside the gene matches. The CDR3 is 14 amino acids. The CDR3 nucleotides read TGTGCCAGCATCTGGGAGGGGAGCACAGATACGCAGTATTTT. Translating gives CASIWEGSTDTQYF.

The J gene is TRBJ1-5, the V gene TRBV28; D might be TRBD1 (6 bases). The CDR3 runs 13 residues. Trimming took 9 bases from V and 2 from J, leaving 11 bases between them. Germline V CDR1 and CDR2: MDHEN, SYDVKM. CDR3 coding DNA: TGTGCCAGTGGGGGGCTGGGCAATCAGCCCCAGCATTTT. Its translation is CASGGLGNQPQHF.

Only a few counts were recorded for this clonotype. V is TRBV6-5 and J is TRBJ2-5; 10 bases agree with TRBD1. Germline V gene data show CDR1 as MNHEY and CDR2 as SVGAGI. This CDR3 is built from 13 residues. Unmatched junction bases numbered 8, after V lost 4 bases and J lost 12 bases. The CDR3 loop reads CASSSDLGQGEYF. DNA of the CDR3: TGTGCCAGCAGTTCCGATCTTGGACAGGGGGAGTACTTC.

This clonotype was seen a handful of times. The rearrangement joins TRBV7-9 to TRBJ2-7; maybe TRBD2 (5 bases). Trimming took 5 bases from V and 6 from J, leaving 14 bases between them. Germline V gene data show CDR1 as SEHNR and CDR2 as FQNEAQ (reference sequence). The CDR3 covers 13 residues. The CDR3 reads CASSVTGIPEQYF. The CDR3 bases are TGTGCCAGCAGCGTGACCGGGATACCCGAGCAGTACTTC.

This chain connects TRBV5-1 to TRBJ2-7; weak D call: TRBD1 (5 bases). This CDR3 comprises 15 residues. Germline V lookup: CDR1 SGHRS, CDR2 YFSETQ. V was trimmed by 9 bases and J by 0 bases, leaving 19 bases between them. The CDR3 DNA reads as TGCGCCAACAGGATTGATACTGGCGGCTCCTACGAGCAGTACTTC. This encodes CANRIDTGGSYEQYF.

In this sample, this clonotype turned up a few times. The CDR3 DNA follows: TGTGCCAGCAGTTCGTGGGGGGACAGCACAGATACGCAGTATTTT. Its protein product is CASSSWGDSTDTQYF. This sequence joins TRBV27 and TRBJ2-3; a possible D gene is TRBD2 (6 bases). V dropped 4 bases and J dropped 0 bases, with 11 bases sitting between them. CDR1 and CDR2 (germline): MNHEY, SMNVEV (reference sequence). This CDR3 has 15 amino acids.

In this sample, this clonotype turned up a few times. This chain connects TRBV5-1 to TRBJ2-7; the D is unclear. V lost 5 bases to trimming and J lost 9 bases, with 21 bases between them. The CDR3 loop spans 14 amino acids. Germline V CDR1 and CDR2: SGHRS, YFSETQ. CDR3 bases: TGCGCCAGCAGAAAGAGTCAGTCGGATCCGGGGCAGTACTTC. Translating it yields CASRKSQSDPGQYF.

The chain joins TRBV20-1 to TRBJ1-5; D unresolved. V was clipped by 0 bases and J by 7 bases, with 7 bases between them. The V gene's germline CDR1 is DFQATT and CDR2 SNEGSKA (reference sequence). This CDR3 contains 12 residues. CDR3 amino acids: CSARDVDQPQHF. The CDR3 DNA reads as TGCAGTGCTAGAGACGTGGACCAGCCCCAGCATTTT.

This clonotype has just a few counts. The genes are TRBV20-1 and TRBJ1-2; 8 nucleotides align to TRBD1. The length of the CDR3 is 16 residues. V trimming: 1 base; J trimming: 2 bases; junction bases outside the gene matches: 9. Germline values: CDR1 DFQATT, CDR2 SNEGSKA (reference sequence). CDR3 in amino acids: CSARGAHRGRNYGYTF. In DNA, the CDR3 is TGCAGTGCTAGAGGCGCGCACAGGGGGAGAAACTATGGCTACACCTTC.

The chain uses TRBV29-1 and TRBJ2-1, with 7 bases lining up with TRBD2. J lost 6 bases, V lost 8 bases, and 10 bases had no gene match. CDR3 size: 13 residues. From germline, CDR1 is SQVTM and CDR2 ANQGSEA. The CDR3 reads CSSRLGGGNEQFF. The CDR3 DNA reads TGCAGCTCTCGGCTGGGGGGGGGCAATGAGCAGTTCTTC.

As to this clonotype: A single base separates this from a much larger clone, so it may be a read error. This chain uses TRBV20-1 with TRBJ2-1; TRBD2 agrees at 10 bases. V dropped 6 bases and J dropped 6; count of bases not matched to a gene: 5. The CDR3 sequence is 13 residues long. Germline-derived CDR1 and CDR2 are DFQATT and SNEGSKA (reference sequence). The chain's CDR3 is CSAIRLAGNEQFF. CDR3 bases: TGCAGTGCAATCAGACTAGCGGGCAATGAGCAGTTCTTC.

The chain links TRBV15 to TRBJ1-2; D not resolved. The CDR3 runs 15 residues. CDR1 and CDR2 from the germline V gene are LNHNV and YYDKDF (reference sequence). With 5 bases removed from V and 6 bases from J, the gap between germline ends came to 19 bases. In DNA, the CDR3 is TGTGCCACCAGCCCCGGCTCGGAGACTCGGGATGGCTACACCTTC. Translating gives CATSPGSETRDGYTF. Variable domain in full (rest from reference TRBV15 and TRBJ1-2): DAMVIQNPRYQVTQFGKPVTLSCSQTLNHNVMYWYQQKSSQAPKLLFHYYDKDFNNEADTPDNFQSRRPNTSFCFLDIRSPGLGDTAMYLCATSPGSETRDGYTFGSGTRLTVV.